This T cell receptor (beta chain) was recovered during a study of OX40 agonist ivuxolimab in advanced cancers. Study-level background: Participants averaged approximately 65 years of age (range about 23 to 80) and were under 90% male. Points from the study as a whole: Also showing low normalized T-cell clonal expansion were some of the nonresponders.

The count of this clone is one. The antigen is undetermined. TCRdb's table, derived via immunoSEQ multiplex PCR, lists solely in-frame clones and lacks some. This table has 80,000 or so clones, less than 95% appearing once. The material was CD4+ or CD8+ T cells sorted from blood, obtained in a trial of the OX40 agonist ivuxolimab. The TCR originated in an adult with an advanced solid tumor such as melanoma, head and neck, liver or kidney cancer.

The CDR3 protein is CAWLNMGDSYEQYF. The CDR3 coding sequence is TGTGCCTGGCTGAACATGGGGGACTCCTACGAGCAGTACTTC. The chain joins TRBV30 to TRBJ2-7; D might be TRBD1 or TRBD2, each matching 5 bases. V was pared by 5 bases and J by 0 bases, with 14 bases between. The germline CDR1 and CDR2 sequences are GTSNPN and SVGIG (reference sequence). This CDR3 has 14 residues. Full variable domain (missing parts from reference TRBV30 and TRBJ2-7): SQTIHQWPATLVQPVGSPLSLECTVEGTSNPNLYWYRQAAGRGLQLLFYSVGIGQISSEVPQNLSASRPQDRQFILSSKKLLLSDSGFYLCAWLNMGDSYEQYFGPGTRLTVT.